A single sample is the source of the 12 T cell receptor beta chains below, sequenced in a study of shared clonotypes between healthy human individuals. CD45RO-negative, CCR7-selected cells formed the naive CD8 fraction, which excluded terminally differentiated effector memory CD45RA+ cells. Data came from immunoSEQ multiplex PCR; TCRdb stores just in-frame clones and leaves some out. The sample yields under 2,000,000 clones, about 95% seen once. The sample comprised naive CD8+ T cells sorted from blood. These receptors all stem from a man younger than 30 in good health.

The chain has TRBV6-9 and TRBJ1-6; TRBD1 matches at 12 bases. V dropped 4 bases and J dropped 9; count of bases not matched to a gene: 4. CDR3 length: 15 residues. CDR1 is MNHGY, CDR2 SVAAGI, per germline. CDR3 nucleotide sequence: TGTGCCAGCAGTTTGGGGACAGGGGGCGCTTCACCCCTCCACTTT. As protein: CASSLGTGGASPLHF.

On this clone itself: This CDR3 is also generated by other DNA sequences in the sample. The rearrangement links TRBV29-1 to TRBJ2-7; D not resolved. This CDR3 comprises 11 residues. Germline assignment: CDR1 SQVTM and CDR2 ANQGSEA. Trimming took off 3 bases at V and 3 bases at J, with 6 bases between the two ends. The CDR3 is CSVESGYEQYF. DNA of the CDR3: TGCAGCGTTGAGTCTGGCTACGAGCAGTACTTC.

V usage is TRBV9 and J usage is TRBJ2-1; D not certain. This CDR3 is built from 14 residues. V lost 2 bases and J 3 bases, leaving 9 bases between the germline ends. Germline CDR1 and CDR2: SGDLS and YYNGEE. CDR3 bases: TGTGCCAGCAGCGTCGCGGACGGCTACAATGAGCAGTTCTTC. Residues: CASSVADGYNEQFF.

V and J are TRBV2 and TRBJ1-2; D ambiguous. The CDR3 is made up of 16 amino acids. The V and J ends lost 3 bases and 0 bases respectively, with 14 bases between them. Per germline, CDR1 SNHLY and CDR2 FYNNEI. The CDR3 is CASSDWEAQANYGYTF. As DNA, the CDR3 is TGTGCCAGCAGTGATTGGGAGGCTCAGGCTAACTATGGCTACACCTTC.

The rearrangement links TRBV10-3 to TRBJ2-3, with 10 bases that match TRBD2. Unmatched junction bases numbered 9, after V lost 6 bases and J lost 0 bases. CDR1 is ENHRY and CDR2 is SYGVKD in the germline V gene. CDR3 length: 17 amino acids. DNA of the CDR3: TGTGCCATCAGCGGGGGCCTAGCGGGAGTCAGCACAGATACGCAGTATTTT. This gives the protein CAISGGLAGVSTDTQYF.

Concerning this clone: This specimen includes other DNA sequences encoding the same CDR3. The CDR3 DNA reads as TGTGCCAGCAGCGTAGGGTTGGGGTCCTACGAGCAGTACTTC. It translates to CASSVGLGSYEQYF. The J gene is TRBJ2-7, the V gene TRBV9, with D unclear. V dropped 0 bases and J dropped 1 base, with 8 bases sitting between them. This CDR3 is built from 14 residues. The germline CDR1 and CDR2 sequences are SGDLS and YYNGEE.

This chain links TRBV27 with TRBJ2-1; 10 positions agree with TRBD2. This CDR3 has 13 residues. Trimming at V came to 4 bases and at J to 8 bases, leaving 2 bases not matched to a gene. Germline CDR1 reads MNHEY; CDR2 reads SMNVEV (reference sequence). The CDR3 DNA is TGTGCCAGCAGTTCTAGCGGGGGCTATGAGCAGTTCTTC. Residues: CASSSSGGYEQFF.

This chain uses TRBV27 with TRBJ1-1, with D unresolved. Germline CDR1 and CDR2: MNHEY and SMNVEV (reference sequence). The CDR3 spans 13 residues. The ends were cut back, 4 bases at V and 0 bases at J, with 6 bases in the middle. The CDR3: CASSYSMNTEAFF. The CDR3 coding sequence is TGTGCCAGCAGTTACAGCATGAACACTGAAGCTTTCTTT.

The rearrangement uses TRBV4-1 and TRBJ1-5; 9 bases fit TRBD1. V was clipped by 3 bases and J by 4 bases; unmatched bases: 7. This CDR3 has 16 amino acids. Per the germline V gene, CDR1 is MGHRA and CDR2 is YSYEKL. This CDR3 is CASSHSRTGVNQPQHF. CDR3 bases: TGCGCCAGCAGCCATTCCCGGACAGGGGTAAATCAGCCCCAGCATTTT.

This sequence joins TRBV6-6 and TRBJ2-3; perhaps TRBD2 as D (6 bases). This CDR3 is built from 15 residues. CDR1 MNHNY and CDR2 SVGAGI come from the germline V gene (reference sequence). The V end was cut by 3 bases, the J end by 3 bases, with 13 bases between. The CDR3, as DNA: TGTGCCAGCAGTTATTGGTCGGGAGTTACAGATACGCAGTATTTT. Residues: CASSYWSGVTDTQYF.

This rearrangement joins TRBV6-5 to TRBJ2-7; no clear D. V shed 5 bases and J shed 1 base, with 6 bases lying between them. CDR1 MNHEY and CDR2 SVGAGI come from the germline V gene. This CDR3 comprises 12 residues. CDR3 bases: TGTGCCAGCAGTGAGCAGTCCTACGAGCAGTACTTC. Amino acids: CASSEQSYEQYF.

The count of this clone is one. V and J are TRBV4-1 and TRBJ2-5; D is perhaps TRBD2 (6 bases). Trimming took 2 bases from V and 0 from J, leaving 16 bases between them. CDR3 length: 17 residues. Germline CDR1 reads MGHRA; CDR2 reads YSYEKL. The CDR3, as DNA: TGCGCCAGCAGCCAATGGAGGGAAGGGAGGTACCAAGAGACCCAGTACTTC. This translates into CASSQWREGRYQETQYF.